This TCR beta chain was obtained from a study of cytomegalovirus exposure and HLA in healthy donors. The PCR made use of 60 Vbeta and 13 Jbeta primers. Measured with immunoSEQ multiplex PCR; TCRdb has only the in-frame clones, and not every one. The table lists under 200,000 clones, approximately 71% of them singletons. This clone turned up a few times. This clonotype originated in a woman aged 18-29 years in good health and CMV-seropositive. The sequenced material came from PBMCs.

The CDR3 region is CASSPFRNQPQHF. In DNA form, the CDR3 reads TGTGCCAGCAGTCCCTTCAGGAATCAGCCCCAGCATTTT. The chain links TRBV28 to TRBJ1-5; D unresolved. V shed 5 bases and J shed 4 bases, with 9 bases lying between them. The CDR3 is made up of 13 amino acids. The germline gives CDR1 MDHEN, CDR2 SYDVKM.